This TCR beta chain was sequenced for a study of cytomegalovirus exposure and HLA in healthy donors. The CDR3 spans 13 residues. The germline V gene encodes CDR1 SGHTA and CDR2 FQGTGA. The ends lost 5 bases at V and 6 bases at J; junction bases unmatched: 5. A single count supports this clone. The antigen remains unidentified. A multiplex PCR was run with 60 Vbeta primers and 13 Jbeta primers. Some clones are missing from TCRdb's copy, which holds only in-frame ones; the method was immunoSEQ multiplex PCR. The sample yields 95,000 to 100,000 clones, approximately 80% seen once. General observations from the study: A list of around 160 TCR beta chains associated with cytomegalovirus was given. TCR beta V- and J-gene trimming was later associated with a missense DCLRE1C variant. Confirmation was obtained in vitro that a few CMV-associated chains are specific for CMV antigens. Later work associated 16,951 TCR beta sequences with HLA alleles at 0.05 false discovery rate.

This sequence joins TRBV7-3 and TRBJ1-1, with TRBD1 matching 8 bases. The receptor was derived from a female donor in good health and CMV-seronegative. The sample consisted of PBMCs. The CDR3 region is CASSADRDSEAFF. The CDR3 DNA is TGTGCCAGCAGCGCGGACAGGGACTCTGAAGCTTTCTTT.